These T cell receptor beta chains were read from a single sample in a study of breast tumors, draining lymph nodes, adjacent tissues. A single record per CDR3 protein comes from TCRdb applying MiXCR to the multiplex PCR reads. The table includes around 250,000 distinct CDR3 sequences, less than 40% detected once. The sequenced sample was axillary lymph node tissue. These TCRs come from a female donor with breast cancer. Some clones in this sample may be carry-over from other donors' samples. CDR3s include the opening cysteine and the closing phenylalanine or tryptophan. A D gene is named only where the DNA matches it firmly. Clone size, where shown, is once, few, many, or a class for clones that have expanded.

length: 13; D: .; J: TRBJ1-3; V: TRBV10-3; size: many; DNA: TGTGCCATCAGTGACAGCTCTGGAAACACCATATATTTT; CDR3: CAISDSSGNTIYF
length: 14; D: .; J: TRBJ2-7; V: TRBV5-6; size: many; DNA: TGTGCCAGCAGCTCCTACGGGGCGCCTTACGAGCAGTACTTC; CDR3: CASSSYGAPYEQYF
length: 13; D: TRBD2; J: TRBJ2-1; V: TRBV15; size: many; DNA: TGTGCCACCGGGCTAGCGGTATTCAATGAGCAGTTCTTC; CDR3: CATGLAVFNEQFF
length: 11; D: .; J: TRBJ2-1; V: TRBV20-1; size: many; DNA: TGCAGTGCTCCCTTTAGCAATGAGCAGTTCTTC; CDR3: CSAPFSNEQFF
length: 13; D: TRBD1; J: TRBJ2-1; V: TRBV7-7; size: many; DNA: TGTGCTAGCAGCAAAGACAGGGATGGTGAGCAGTTCTTC; CDR3: CASSKDRDGEQFF
length: 16; D: TRBD2; J: TRBJ2-1; V: TRBV2; size: .; DNA: TGTGCCAGCAGGGGGACTAGCGGGGGCTCCTACAATGAGCAGTTCTTC; CDR3: CASRGTSGGSYNEQFF
length: 14; D: TRBD1; J: TRBJ1-2; V: TRBV28; size: few; DNA: TGTGCCAGCAGCTTCCCGTCGACAGGGGGAGGCTACACCTTC; CDR3: CASSFPSTGGGYTF
length: 11; D: .; J: TRBJ2-1; V: TRBV29-1; size: many; DNA: TGCAGCGCCGGCCCCGGGGATGAGCAGTTCTTC; CDR3: CSAGPGDEQFF
length: 17; D: .; J: TRBJ2-2; V: TRBV29-1; size: many; DNA: TGCAGCGTTGAAGACAGACCGACGCCGACGAACACCGGGGAGCTGTTTTTT; CDR3: CSVEDRPTPTNTGELFF
length: 15; D: TRBD1; J: TRBJ1-5; V: TRBV24-1; size: many; DNA: TGTGCCACCAGTGGGGCAGGGGGCCCCAATCAGCCCCAGCATTTT; CDR3: CATSGAGGPNQPQHF
length: 14; D: .; J: TRBJ2-7; V: TRBV28; size: .; DNA: TGTGCCAGCAGCACTCCCGCTAACTCCTACGAGCAGTACTTC; CDR3: CASSTPANSYEQYF
length: 13; D: .; J: TRBJ1-6; V: TRBV20-1; size: .; DNA: TGCAGTGCTAGACCCCTCCGGGGTTCACCCCTCCACTTT; CDR3: CSARPLRGSPLHF
length: 14; D: TRBD2; J: TRBJ2-2; V: TRBV2; size: many; DNA: TGTGCCAGCCGACCGGGACTATTGGGCGGGGAGCTGTTTTTT; CDR3: CASRPGLLGGELFF
length: 16; D: .; J: TRBJ1-2; V: TRBV5-5; size: many; DNA: TGTGCCAGCAGCTTGGACGGCCAGGAGGTTTTCTATGGCTACACCTTC; CDR3: CASSLDGQEVFYGYTF
length: 13; D: .; J: TRBJ1-5; V: TRBV20-1; size: many; DNA: TGCAGTGCTAGAGAAGACCTCAATCAGCCCCAGCATTTT; CDR3: CSAREDLNQPQHF
length: 16; D: TRBD1; J: TRBJ2-7; V: TRBV15; size: .; DNA: TGTGCCACCAGCACGGTCACCGGGACAGGCGGCTACGAGCAGTACTTC; CDR3: CATSTVTGTGGYEQYF